These 21 T cell receptor beta chains were all obtained from the same sample, sequenced in a study of beta chain features in type 1 diabetes (dated by TCRdb to between 2017 and 2018). Summary of the overall study and its limitations: A moderate but significant shortening of TCRB CDR3 length was observed in type 1 diabetes patients in all four CD4+ subsets.

Their antigens are not known. The library was prepared using the immunoSEQ multiplex PCR assay. The entire amount of isolated RNA was reverse transcribed using the High Capacity cDNA Reverse Transcription Kit, so the sequenced TCRB transcripts were expressed ones. TCRdb limited this immuneACCESS table to in-frame rearrangements with V and J called. A share of clones is missing; checked studies link under half to unresolved V genes, and the rest is unexplained. A total of approximately 170,000 clones appear in this sample, approximately 8.1% of them only once. The leading ten clones occupy 0.94% of the sample. Source material: central memory CD4+ T cells from blood. Source of these receptors: a woman aged 40-49 years with type 1 diabetes.

This clone was found a few times. This rearrangement joins TRBV4-1 to TRBJ1-2; D remains unclear. Germline CDR1 and CDR2: MGHRA and YSYEKL. V was shortened by 4 bases and J by 0 bases, with 12 bases between the two germline ends. This CDR3 region has 15 residues. This CDR3 is CASSLLTESNYGYTF. DNA for the CDR3: TGCGCCAGCAGCCTCCTGACGGAGTCTAACTATGGCTACACCTTC.

The genes are TRBV9 and TRBJ1-2; the D gene is possibly TRBD1 (5 bases). V gave up 1 base and J gave up 2 bases, with 6 bases separating them. The germline CDR1 and CDR2 sequences are SGDLS and YYNGEE. The CDR3 runs 13 residues. The CDR3 spells CASSVQGNYGYTF. Written as DNA, the CDR3 is TGTGCCAGCAGCGTACAGGGAAACTATGGCTACACCTTC.

J is TRBJ1-5 and V is TRBV28; D perhaps matches TRBD1 (6 bases). The CDR3 length is 13 residues. V lost 9 bases, J lost 4 bases, and 13 bases lay in between. Germline V gene lookup returns CDR1 MDHEN and CDR2 SYDVKM. The CDR3 protein is CASHRDNNQPQHF. The CDR3 DNA reads as TGTGCCAGTCACCGGGACAATAATCAGCCCCAGCATTTT.

The genes are TRBV12-5 and TRBJ1-2; unclear D gene. Germline V gene lookup returns CDR1 LGHNT and CDR2 FRNRAP. V lost 0 bases and J lost 3, with 14 bases in between. The CDR3 is 16 residues long. The CDR3 DNA sequence: TGTGCTAGTGGTTTGGTACTAGGTCCTAGGGACTATGGCTACACCTTC. This encodes CASGLVLGPRDYGYTF. The whole variable domain, filled in from reference TRBV12-5 and TRBJ1-2, reads DARVTQTPRHKVTEMGQEVTMRCQPILGHNTVFWYRQTMMQGLELLAYFRNRAPLDDSGMPKDRFSAEMPDATLATLKIQPSEPRDSAVYFCASGLVLGPRDYGYTFGSGTRLTVV.

This clone was observed a few times. The V gene is TRBV5-1, the J gene TRBJ1-1; no clear D. V was pared by 0 bases and J by 1 base, with 7 bases between. The CDR3 runs to 14 residues. CDR1 is SGHRS, CDR2 YFSETQ, per germline. The CDR3 loop reads CASSLATGNTEAFF. CDR3 DNA: TGCGCCAGCAGCTTGGCGACGGGGAACACTGAAGCTTTCTTT.

V gene TRBV7-6 combines with J gene TRBJ2-5, with 7 bases identical to TRBD2. With 0 bases clipped from V and 2 bases from J, the junction kept 0 bases outside the gene matches. Germline V lookup: CDR1 SGHVS, CDR2 FNYEAQ. This CDR3 spans 14 amino acids. The CDR3 spells CASSLASGQETQYF. The CDR3 DNA is TGTGCCAGCAGCTTAGCTAGCGGGCAAGAGACCCAGTACTTC.

The table lists this clone with a few counts. This sequence joins TRBV28 and TRBJ2-1; D may be TRBD1 (5 bases). The CDR3 contains 14 residues. Trimming left V 2 bases short and J 8 bases short, with 13 bases between. Germline CDR1 and CDR2: MDHEN and SYDVKM. CDR3 DNA: TGTGCCAGCAGTTTAATTTCCAGGGCCCATGAGCAGTTCTTC. Amino acids: CASSLISRAHEQFF.

Comment on this clone: The sample has other DNA sequences that encode this CDR3 too. The gene calls are TRBV7-2 and TRBJ1-1; no firm D call. CDR3 length: 13 residues. V lost 2 bases, J lost 4 bases, and 8 bases lay in between. The germline V gene has CDR1 SGHTA and CDR2 FQGNSA. In DNA form, the CDR3 reads TGTGCCAGCAGCTTATCGGGTGGCACTGAAGCTTTCTTT. Its translation is CASSLSGGTEAFF.

This sequence joins TRBV7-9 and TRBJ1-5; 11 bases align to TRBD1. CDR3 length: 14 residues. Germline CDR1 and CDR2: SEHNR and FQNEAQ (reference sequence). V trimming: 2 bases; J trimming: 10 bases; junction bases outside the gene matches: 4. The CDR3 DNA follows: TGTGCCAGCAGCTTAAGGGGACAGGGGGAACCCCAGCATTTT. Amino acids: CASSLRGQGEPQHF.

This clone was seen a few times. The chain couples TRBV28 to TRBJ1-2; D gene ambiguous. The germline V gene encodes CDR1 MDHEN and CDR2 SYDVKM. This CDR3 has 12 residues. The ends were cut back, 8 bases at V and 8 bases at J, with 15 bases in the middle. The CDR3 loop reads CASGVGSGGYTF. DNA for the CDR3: TGTGCCAGCGGGGTGGGGAGTGGGGGCTACACCTTC.

The rearrangement uses TRBV18 and TRBJ1-4; 11 bases are shared with TRBD1. Trimming cost V 3 bases and J 7 bases; bases outside gene matches: 4. Germline assignment: CDR1 KGHSH and CDR2 LQKENI. The CDR3 extends over 15 amino acids. The CDR3 region is CASSPDRGRFEKLFF. The DNA for the CDR3 is TGTGCCAGCTCACCGGACAGGGGGCGCTTTGAAAAACTGTTTTTT.

The V call is TRBV28, the J call TRBJ2-7; 9 bases align to TRBD1. The CDR3 is 14 amino acids. The V segment lost 4 bases and the J segment 7 bases; nucleotides outside the gene matches: 8. CDR1 and CDR2 (germline): MDHEN, SYDVKM. The CDR3 is CASSSIQGAREQYF. DNA of the CDR3: TGTGCCAGCAGTTCTATACAGGGGGCGAGGGAGCAGTACTTC.

In its sample, this clone was seen a few times. V usage is TRBV5-6 and J usage is TRBJ2-7, with D perhaps TRBD1 (6 bases). CDR3 size: 14 residues. Germline-derived CDR1 and CDR2 are SGHDT and YYEEEE. V was trimmed by 5 bases and J by 6 bases, leaving 18 bases between them. CDR3 DNA sequence: TGTGCCAGCAGGCCCCAGGACAGAGGAGGCGAGCAGTACTTC. Protein: CASRPQDRGGEQYF.

This clone was observed a few times. The chain employs TRBV9 and TRBJ2-5, with 11 bases that match TRBD1. The CDR3 contains 17 residues. Germline V gene lookup returns CDR1 SGDLS and CDR2 YYNGEE. V dropped 1 base and J dropped 2; count of bases not matched to a gene: 7. CDR3 bases: TGTGCCAGCAGCGTATCCCGGGACAGGGGGGTTCAAGAGACCCAGTACTTC. Its translation is CASSVSRDRGVQETQYF.

This clone was recorded a few times. The chain recombines TRBV7-2 with TRBJ1-1, with TRBD1 identical over 7 bases. Trimming took 1 base from V and 3 from J; bases not matched to a gene: 2. Germline V CDR1 and CDR2: SGHTA, FQGNSA. The CDR3 runs to 14 residues. The CDR3, as DNA: TGTGCCAGCAGCTTAGAACAGGGGTACACTGAAGCTTTCTTT. Its translation: CASSLEQGYTEAFF. Drawing the rest from reference TRBV7-2 and TRBJ1-1, the complete variable domain is GAGVSQSPSNKVTEKGKDVELRCDPISGHTALYWYRQSLGQGLEFLIYFQGNSAPDKSGLPSDRFSAERTGGSVSTLTIQRTQQEDSAVYLCASSLEQGYTEAFFGQGTRLTVV.

This clone came up a few times. The V call is TRBV5-1, the J call TRBJ2-1; tentatively, D is TRBD1 (6 bases). From germline, CDR1 is SGHRS and CDR2 YFSETQ. V shed 0 bases and J shed 6 bases, with 13 bases lying between them. This CDR3 has 15 residues. The CDR3 protein is CASSLEGGPRNEQFF. The DNA of the CDR3 is TGCGCCAGCAGCTTGGAAGGGGGACCCCGCAATGAGCAGTTCTTC.

The chain employs TRBV28 and TRBJ2-7, with D possibly being TRBD1 (5 bases). V lost 4 bases to trimming and J lost 6 bases, with 16 bases between them. Looked up from germline, CDR1 is MDHEN and CDR2 is SYDVKM. CDR3 length equals 14 residues. CDR3 nucleotide sequence: TGTGCCAGCAGTTCCCAGACAGCATTGGTCGAGCAGTACTTC. This gives the protein CASSSQTALVEQYF.

This clone was observed a few times. This chain joins TRBV20-1 and TRBJ2-5; D not certain. CDR1 and CDR2 from the germline V gene are DFQATT and SNEGSKA (reference sequence). V shed 6 bases and J shed 5 bases, with 10 bases lying between them. The CDR3 runs to 11 residues. The CDR3 sequence: CSANNGETQYF. CDR3 in DNA: TGCAGTGCCAATAACGGGGAGACCCAGTACTTC.

The rearrangement links TRBV5-6 to TRBJ2-3, with 11 bases fitting TRBD2. With V trimmed by 4 bases and J by 0 bases, 4 bases remained unmatched. The CDR3 loop spans 16 amino acids. Germline V lookup: CDR1 SGHDT, CDR2 YYEEEE. CDR3 in amino acids: CASSPSGRTSTDTQYF. In DNA, the CDR3 is TGTGCCAGCAGCCCTAGCGGGAGGACTAGCACAGATACGCAGTATTTT. Full variable domain (outside the CDR3, taken from reference TRBV5-6 and TRBJ2-3): DAGVTQSPTHLIKTRGQQVTLRCSPKSGHDTVSWYQQALGQGPQFIFQYYEEEERQRGNFPDRFSGHQFPNYSSELNVNALLLGDSALYLCASSPSGRTSTDTQYFGPGTRLTVL.

This clone was observed a few times. The J gene is TRBJ1-4, the V gene TRBV15; D is undetermined. The V gene's germline CDR1 is LNHNV and CDR2 YYDKDF (reference sequence). Trimming left V 5 bases short and J 10 bases short, with 17 bases between. This CDR3 is 14 amino acids long. Here the CDR3 reads CATSGRGSRSKLFF. CDR3 in DNA: TGTGCCACCAGCGGACGGGGAAGTCGCTCAAAACTGTTTTTT.

This clone was seen only a few times. The chain has TRBV29-1 and TRBJ1-1; 7 nucleotides line up with TRBD1. This CDR3 spans 13 amino acids. Germline V gene lookup returns CDR1 SQVTM and CDR2 ANQGSEA. The V and J ends lost 5 bases and 1 base, in that order; junction bases with no gene match: 4. The CDR3 reads CSVRRDRNTEAFF. CDR3 nucleotides: TGCAGCGTTAGAAGGGACAGGAACACTGAAGCTTTCTTT.